This T cell receptor beta chain was observed in a study of T-cell memory formation after mild COVID-19. Background on the study: Each donor largely had its own TCR clusters.

Overall study findings and caveats: Shrinking CD4+ clones were chiefly CM and EM; CD8+ ones were chiefly EMRA. Contracting clones from day 15 to 85 had balanced CD4/CD8; later expanders favoured CD4+.

One entry per CDR3 protein results from TCRdb running MiXCR on the 5' RACE reads. Altogether approximately 100,000 distinct CDR3 sequences are present, around 10% being singletons, with the ten largest covering approximately 40%. The V gene's germline CDR1 is SEHNR and CDR2 FQNEAQ (reference sequence). The CDR3 spans 12 residues. V lost 1 base and J lost 4, with 4 bases in between. This clonotype was seen only a few times. Its antigen remains unidentified. Sequenced input: PBMCs or a T cell subset sorted from them (not recorded which). V is TRBV7-9 and J is TRBJ1-2; no firm D call. The TCR comes from a man younger than 30 who had mild COVID-19 (a few samples of this study predate the infection). Cell type and time point are not known. The CDR3: CASSLGGYGYTF. In nucleotides, the CDR3 is TGTGCCAGCAGCTTAGGGGGCTATGGCTACACCTTC.